This section outlines one T cell receptor beta chain sequence together with its context. Its antigen is not identified. In the source study's methods: Across clinicopathological groups, CDR3 differences served as the basis for building a distant-metastasis classifier for papillary thyroid cancer. Using MiXCR, TCRdb reanalyzed the PCR reads. Clone size and V and J calls follow TCRdb, not the original study. This sample yields under 20,000 clones, of which roughly 17% are seen a single time; 18% belongs to the top ten. The data belong to a study of metastatic and nonmetastatic thyroid tumors. At the level of the study: Both malignant and benign thyroid patients supplied peripheral blood and tumor or nodule tissue samples, across which the repertoires of these patients were then compared.

The CDR3 loop spans 17 amino acids. V was clipped by 4 bases and J by 3 bases, with 19 bases between them. The germline CDR1 and CDR2 sequences are SGDLS and YYNGEE. All patients were treatment-naive before thyroid surgery. Study-wide findings and caveats: Reports indicated that malignant thyroid tumors showed significantly higher TCR beta diversity than benign nodules did, in blood and tumor.

The chain combines TRBV9 with TRBJ2-2; D not certain. Sample: blood. The receptor comes from a male donor with papillary thyroid cancer or a benign thyroid nodule (not recorded which). Some clones in this sample may be carry-over from other donors' samples. This chain's CDR3 is CASSFCGVRVDTGELFF. The DNA of the CDR3 is TGTGCCAGCAGCTTTTGCGGCGTCCGGGTCGACACCGGGGAGCTGTTTTTT. The variable domain in full, with the rest retrieved from reference TRBV9 and TRBJ2-2, is DSGVTQTPKHLITATGQRVTLRCSPRSGDLSVYWYQQSLDQGLQFLIQYYNGEERAKGNILERFSAQQFPDLHSELNLSSLELGDSALYFCASSFCGVRVDTGELFFGEGSRLTVL.